These T cell receptor beta chains were read from a single sample in a study of T cell changes during pregnancy in multiple sclerosis. Method: immunoSEQ multiplex PCR; TCRdb's copy keeps in-frame clones and lacks some. The sample includes 60,000 or so clones, roughly nine tenths of them seen just once. Here the sequenced sample was CD4+ T cells from peripheral blood mononuclear cells, taken after pregnancy. The receptor source for this set is a female donor in good health, enrolled as a control in a pregnancy study. Each CDR3 is given with its conserved first and last residue. A D gene is named only where the DNA matches it firmly. The size field is filled for only some rows; it gives once, few, many or a size class.

size: .
J: TRBJ1-3
V: TRBV19
D: .
DNA: TGTGCCAGTAGTTGGACAGATTACTCTGGAAACACCATATATTTT
CDR3: CASSWTDYSGNTIYF

size: .
J: TRBJ1-2
V: TRBV4-2
D: .
DNA: TGTGCCAGCAGCCAATACAGCACCACTGATCTTCCATATGGCTACACCTTC
CDR3: CASSQYSTTDLPYGYTF

size: .
J: TRBJ1-2
V: TRBV19
D: .
DNA: TGTGCCAGTAGTGTGCAGGCCCAGTACTATGGCTACACCTTC
CDR3: CASSVQAQYYGYTF

size: .
J: TRBJ1-4
V: TRBV30
D: TRBD1
DNA: TGTGCCAGAAACAGGGGATTGGGCGAAAAACTGTTTTTT
CDR3: CARNRGLGEKLFF

size: .
J: TRBJ1-2
V: TRBV11-2
D: TRBD1
DNA: TGTGCCAGCAGCTTATACAGGGGATATGGCTACACCTTC
CDR3: CASSLYRGYGYTF

size: .
J: TRBJ1-1
V: TRBV7-9
D: .
DNA: TGTGCCAGCAGACGCACGACAGAGAACACTGAAGCTTTCTTT
CDR3: CASRRTTENTEAFF

size: .
J: TRBJ1-2
V: TRBV2
D: TRBD1
DNA: TGTGCCAGCAAGGGGACAGCTAACTATGGCTACACCTTC
CDR3: CASKGTANYGYTF

size: .
J: TRBJ2-7
V: TRBV19
D: TRBD2
DNA: TGTGCCAGTAGTCGGATAGCGGGATTTACCCAGCAGTACTTC
CDR3: CASSRIAGFTQQYF

size: .
J: TRBJ1-1
V: TRBV7-7
D: .
DNA: TGTGCTAGCAGCTTAGGGGCCAACACTGAAGCTTTCTTT
CDR3: CASSLGANTEAFF

size: .
J: TRBJ1-5
V: TRBV18
D: .
DNA: TGTGCCAGCTCACCAAGTGCGGGGGGATTTCAGCCCCAGCATTTT
CDR3: CASSPSAGGFQPQHF

size: .
J: TRBJ2-1
V: TRBV7-2
D: .
DNA: TGTGCCAGCTCGACTCGGGAGGTCAGGGGCTATGAGCAGTTCTTC
CDR3: CASSTREVRGYEQFF

size: .
J: TRBJ2-3
V: TRBV18
D: .
DNA: TGTGCCAGCTCACTATACACAGATACGCAGTATTTT
CDR3: CASSLYTDTQYF

size: .
J: TRBJ2-2
V: TRBV7-3
D: .
DNA: TGTGCCAGCAGTCTTGTAGGAGCGAACACCGGGGAGCTGTTTTTT
CDR3: CASSLVGANTGELFF

size: .
J: TRBJ1-3
V: TRBV2
D: TRBD1
DNA: TGTGCCGGACAAGGACAGGGCTCTGGAAACACCATATATTTT
CDR3: CAGQGQGSGNTIYF

size: once
J: TRBJ1-2
V: TRBV7-9
D: .
DNA: TGTGCCAGCAGCTTAGTCACAGGGTGGGACGGCTACACCTTC
CDR3: CASSLVTGWDGYTF

size: .
J: TRBJ1-3
V: TRBV15
D: .
DNA: TGTGCCACCAGCAGAGATATCTTAGCAGGGGCTGGCGGAAACACCATATATTTT
CDR3: CATSRDILAGAGGNTIYF

size: .
J: TRBJ2-5
V: TRBV7-3
D: TRBD2
DNA: TGTGCCAGCAGCGAAATTAGCGGGGGCCTCGGGGAGACCCAGTACTTC
CDR3: CASSEISGGLGETQYF

size: .
J: TRBJ1-5
V: TRBV6-5
D: .
DNA: TGTGCCAGCAGTCCGGCCCCCCAGGGAGGTCAGCCCCAGCATTTT
CDR3: CASSPAPQGGQPQHF

size: few
J: TRBJ2-3
V: TRBV6-1
D: .
DNA: TGTGCCAGCAGTGAAGGGGCCCCCACGCAGTATTTT
CDR3: CASSEGAPTQYF

size: once
J: TRBJ1-1
V: TRBV5-5
D: .
DNA: TGTGCCAGCAGCTTGATGTCCTTGAACACTGAAGCTTTCTTT
CDR3: CASSLMSLNTEAFF

size: once
J: TRBJ2-7
V: TRBV5-1
D: TRBD2
DNA: TGCGCCAGCAGCTTGGAGGAGCGGGGGGGCCTGGACGAGCAGTACTTC
CDR3: CASSLEERGGLDEQYF

size: few
J: TRBJ2-7
V: TRBV7-3
D: TRBD2
DNA: TGTGCCAGCAGCTCGGGAGGAGGGGTGCAGTACTTC
CDR3: CASSSGGGVQYF